Listed here are 19 T cell receptor beta chains from one sample, sequenced in a study of OX40 agonist ivuxolimab in advanced cancers. Assay used: immunoSEQ multiplex PCR; TCRdb lists only in-frame clones, some missing. In the table there are under 80,000 clones, about 91% of which are singletons. The sample in question was CD4+ or CD8+ T cells sorted from blood, obtained in a trial of the OX40 agonist ivuxolimab. These receptors were obtained from an adult with an advanced solid tumor such as melanoma, head and neck, liver or kidney cancer.

V usage is TRBV19 and J usage is TRBJ1-5; unclear D gene. The CDR3 spans 16 residues. CDR1 and CDR2 (germline): LNHDA, SQIVND (reference sequence). V was clipped by 3 bases and J by 1 base, with 13 bases between them. CDR3 nucleotides: TGTGCCAGTAGTATCCACAAGGGTTTGAGCAATCAGCCCCAGCATTTT. Protein: CASSIHKGLSNQPQHF. The full variable domain, in which reference TRBV19 and TRBJ1-5 provide the parts outside the CDR3, is DGGITQSPKYLFRKEGQNVTLSCEQNLNHDAMYWYRQDPGQGLRLIYYSQIVNDFQKGDIAEGYSVSREKKESFPLTVTSAQKNPTAFYLCASSIHKGLSNQPQHFGDGTRLSIL.

The J gene is TRBJ1-2, the V gene TRBV2; D not certain. The length of the CDR3 is 13 residues. The V and J ends lost 0 bases and 5 bases respectively, with 7 bases between them. Germline V gives CDR1 SNHLY, CDR2 FYNNEI. For the CDR3, the DNA is TGTGCCAGCAGTGAAGCGTGGGGTTATGGCTACACCTTC. This codes for CASSEAWGYGYTF.

The rearrangement uses TRBV5-4 and TRBJ2-1, with 7 bases fitting TRBD1. CDR3 size: 13 residues. Trimming removed 4 bases from V and 4 bases from J; junction bases left unmatched: 2. Germline-derived CDR1 and CDR2 are SGHNT and YYREEE (reference sequence). CDR3: CASSTGQYNEQFF. CDR3 DNA sequence: TGTGCCAGCAGCACGGGACAGTACAATGAGCAGTTCTTC.

The chain recombines TRBV19 with TRBJ2-1; D possibly corresponds to TRBD2 (6 bases). CDR1 and CDR2 (germline): LNHDA, SQIVND (reference sequence). Trimming shortened V by 3 bases and J by 1 base, and 7 bases separated the two germline ends. CDR3 length equals 14 residues. The chain's CDR3 is CASSMGRSYNEQFF. In nucleotides, the CDR3 is TGTGCCAGTAGTATGGGGAGGTCCTACAATGAGCAGTTCTTC.

This clone appeared once. The chain links TRBV10-3 to TRBJ2-3; D not certain. V shed 2 bases and J shed 0 bases, with 12 bases lying between them. The CDR3 is 16 residues long. Germline CDR1 is ENHRY and CDR2 is SYGVKD. In DNA, the CDR3 is TGTGCCATCAGTGAGGGTAACTCCCCTAGCACAGATACGCAGTATTTT. Translation: CAISEGNSPSTDTQYF.

The chain combines TRBV18 with TRBJ1-5, with a possible D match to TRBD1 (6 bases). Germline CDR1 KGHSH, CDR2 LQKENI. V lost 0 bases and J lost 3, with 12 bases in between. The CDR3 is 16 amino acids. The DNA of the CDR3 is TGTGCCAGCTCACCACCCGAGACAGGCCTCAATCAGCCCCAGCATTTT. Protein product: CASSPPETGLNQPQHF.

The chain carries TRBV10-1 and TRBJ1-1; tentatively, D is TRBD1 (5 bases). The CDR3 extends over 17 amino acids. Germline CDR1 reads WNHNN; CDR2 reads SYGVQD (reference sequence). Trimming took off 6 bases at V and 3 bases at J, with 23 bases between the two ends. CDR3 sequence (DNA): TGCGCCAGCAGCCCTCTCAGGGACCAAGTGGGGGACACTGAAGCTTTCTTT. It codes for CASSPLRDQVGDTEAFF.

The rearrangement uses TRBV2 and TRBJ2-1; TRBD1 might be the D (5 bases). The CDR3 is made up of 14 amino acids. CDR1 and CDR2 (germline): SNHLY, FYNNEI. Trimming took off 3 bases at V and 7 bases at J, with 13 bases between the two ends. The CDR3 is CASSEDNHANEQFF. The DNA for the CDR3 is TGTGCCAGCAGTGAGGACAACCATGCTAATGAGCAGTTCTTC. The variable domain in full, completed from reference TRBV2 and TRBJ2-1, reads EPEVTQTPSHQVTQMGQEVILRCVPISNHLYFYWYRQILGQKVEFLVSFYNNEISEKSEIFDDQFSVERPDGSNFTLKIRSTKLEDSAMYFCASSEDNHANEQFFGPGTRLTVL.

The J gene is TRBJ2-5, the V gene TRBV6-1; 8 bases align to TRBD1. The CDR3 runs to 14 residues. V shed 4 bases and J 5 bases; nucleotides not matched to a gene: 6. The germline V gene has CDR1 MNHNS and CDR2 SASEGT. The CDR3 DNA is TGTGCCAGCAGTGTCGCAGGGGGCAGTGAGACCCAGTACTTC. It specifies CASSVAGGSETQYF.

In its sample, this clone was seen once. V gene TRBV5-4 combines with J gene TRBJ1-2; TRBD1 aligns across 8 bases. V dropped 1 base and J dropped 3; count of bases not matched to a gene: 2. The germline V gene has CDR1 SGHNT and CDR2 YYREEE (reference sequence). There are 14 residues in the CDR3. In DNA form, the CDR3 reads TGTGCCAGCAGCTTGTACAGGGGGGACTATGGCTACACCTTC. This codes for CASSLYRGDYGYTF. Combining the CDR3 with reference TRBV5-4 and TRBJ1-2 gives the whole variable domain ETGVTQSPTHLIKTRGQQVTLRCSSQSGHNTVSWYQQALGQGPQFIFQYYREEENGRGNFPPRFSGLQFPNYSSELNVNALELDDSALYLCASSLYRGDYGYTFGSGTRLTVV.

The sample holds a few counts of this clone. This sequence joins TRBV25-1 and TRBJ2-6; 7 nucleotides align to TRBD2. This CDR3 has 14 residues. Germline V gene sequence: CDR1 MGHDK, CDR2 SYGVNS. Trimming took 8 bases from V and 0 from J; bases not matched to a gene: 1. CDR3 protein: CASGGGSGANVLTF. CDR3 sequence (DNA): TGTGCCAGCGGGGGGGGCTCTGGGGCCAACGTCCTGACTTTC.

This rearrangement joins TRBV7-3 to TRBJ1-1; no firm D call. Germline V gene data show CDR1 as SGHTA and CDR2 as FQGTGA. There are 14 residues in the CDR3. Trimming removed 2 bases from V and 1 base from J, with 8 bases in between. The CDR3 region has the DNA TGTGCCAGCAGCTTAGAACCGTCGAACACTGAAGCTTTCTTT. Protein: CASSLEPSNTEAFF. Together with reference TRBV7-3 and TRBJ1-1, the CDR3 gives the full variable domain: GAGVSQTPSNKVTEKGKYVELRCDPISGHTALYWYRQSLGQGPEFLIYFQGTGAADDSGLPNDRFFAVRPEGSVSTLKIQRTERGDSAVYLCASSLEPSNTEAFFGQGTRLTVV.

V and J are TRBV18 and TRBJ2-5, with a weak D call TRBD2 (5 bases). The V gene's germline CDR1 is KGHSH and CDR2 LQKENI. V lost 5 bases, J lost 5 bases, and 6 bases lay in between. The CDR3 runs to 11 residues. CDR3 amino acids: CASSSGETQYF. CDR3 DNA: TGTGCCAGCTCATCGGGGGAGACCCAGTACTTC.

The CDR3 DNA follows: TGTGCCAGCAGTACCGTCCTGGGTCAGGCAACTAATGAAAAACTGTTTTTT. Protein sequence: CASSTVLGQATNEKLFF. The chain is built from TRBV28 and TRBJ1-4; unclear D gene. Germline V gene lookup returns CDR1 MDHEN and CDR2 SYDVKM. This CDR3 has 17 amino acids. V was clipped by 5 bases and J by 0 bases, with 16 bases between them.

The chain links TRBV2 to TRBJ1-1; the D is unclear. V was clipped by 7 bases and J by 1 base, with 13 bases between them. The CDR3 has 14 amino acids. Germline CDR1 and CDR2: SNHLY and FYNNEI. In DNA, the CDR3 is TGTGCCAGCACCCTGATAACAGAGAACACTGAAGCTTTCTTT. Protein product: CASTLITENTEAFF.

Comment on this clone: An end of the junction does not agree with germline; a read error may underlie this. The V call is TRBV6-1, the J call TRBJ1-2; the match to TRBD1 covers 7 bases. The CDR3 length is 12 residues. Germline V gene lookup returns CDR1 MNHNS and CDR2 SASEGT. DNA for the CDR3: TGTGCCAGCAGTGAATACGGACAGGCGGGCTCTTGG. Translating gives CASSEYGQAGSW.

V and J are TRBV28 and TRBJ2-7, with D perhaps matching TRBD2 (5 bases). Deletions cut 5 bases from V and 2 bases from J, with 10 bases between. The CDR3 loop spans 13 amino acids. Germline V gene lookup returns CDR1 MDHEN and CDR2 SYDVKM. The CDR3 region is CASSGRDTYEQYF. CDR3 DNA sequence: TGTGCCAGCAGTGGCCGGGATACCTACGAGCAGTACTTC.

This rearrangement joins TRBV5-1 to TRBJ1-4; D might be TRBD1 (5 bases). The germline V and J ends were trimmed by 1 base and 10 bases, with 17 bases remaining between them. The CDR3 totals 15 residues. Germline values: CDR1 SGHRS, CDR2 YFSETQ. CDR3 DNA sequence: TGCGCCAGCAGCTTGTCGCAGGGAACCTCGGCAAAACTGTTTTTT. It encodes CASSLSQGTSAKLFF.

This sequence joins TRBV14 and TRBJ2-6; D may be TRBD1 (6 bases). CDR3 size: 18 residues. Between the trimmed V and J ends, which lost 5 bases and 0 bases, there was a span of 17 bases. Germline V CDR1 and CDR2: SGHDN, FVKESK. The CDR3 protein is CASSGRGWGHSGANVLTF. CDR3 bases: TGTGCCAGCAGCGGTCGGGGTTGGGGGCACTCTGGGGCCAACGTCCTGACTTTC.